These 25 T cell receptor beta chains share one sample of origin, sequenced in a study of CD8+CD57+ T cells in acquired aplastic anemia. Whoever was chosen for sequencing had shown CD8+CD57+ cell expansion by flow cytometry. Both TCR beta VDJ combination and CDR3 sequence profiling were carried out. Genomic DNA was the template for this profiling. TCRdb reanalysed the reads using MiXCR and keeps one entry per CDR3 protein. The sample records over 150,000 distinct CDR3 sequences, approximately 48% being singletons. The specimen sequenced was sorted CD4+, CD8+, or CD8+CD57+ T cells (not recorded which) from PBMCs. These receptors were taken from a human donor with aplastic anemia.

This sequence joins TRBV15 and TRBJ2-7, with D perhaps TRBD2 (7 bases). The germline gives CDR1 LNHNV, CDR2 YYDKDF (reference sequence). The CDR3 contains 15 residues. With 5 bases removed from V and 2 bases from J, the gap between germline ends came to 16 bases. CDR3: CATSPRGGTTYEQYF. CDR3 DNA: TGTGCCACCAGCCCAAGGGGGGGGACTACCTACGAGCAGTACTTC.

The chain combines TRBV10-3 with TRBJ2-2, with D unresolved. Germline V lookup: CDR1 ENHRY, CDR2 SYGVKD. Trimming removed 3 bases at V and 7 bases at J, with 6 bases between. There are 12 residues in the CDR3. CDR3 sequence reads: CAISDGSGELFF. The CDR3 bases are TGTGCCATCAGTGACGGCAGCGGGGAGCTGTTTTTT.

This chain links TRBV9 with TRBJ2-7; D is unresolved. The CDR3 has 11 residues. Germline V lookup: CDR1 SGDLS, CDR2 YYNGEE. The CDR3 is CASGSAYEQYF. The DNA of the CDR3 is TGTGCTTCCGGTTCGGCCTACGAGCAGTACTTC. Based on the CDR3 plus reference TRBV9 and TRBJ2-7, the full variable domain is DSGVTQTPKHLITATGQRVTLRCSPRSGDLSVYWYQQSLDQGLQFLIQYYNGEERAKGNILERFSAQQFPDLHSELNLSSLELGDSALYFCASGSAYEQYFGPGTRLTVT.

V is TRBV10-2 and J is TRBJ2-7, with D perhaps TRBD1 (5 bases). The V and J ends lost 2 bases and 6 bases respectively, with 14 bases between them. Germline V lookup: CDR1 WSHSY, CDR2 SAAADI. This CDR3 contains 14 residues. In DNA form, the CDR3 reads TGCGCCAGCAGTGAGAGGCAGGGTTGGGGCGAGCAGTACTTC. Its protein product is CASSERQGWGEQYF.

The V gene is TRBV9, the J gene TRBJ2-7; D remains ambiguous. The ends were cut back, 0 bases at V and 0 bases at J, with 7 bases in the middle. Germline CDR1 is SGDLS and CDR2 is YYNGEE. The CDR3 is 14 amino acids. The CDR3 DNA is TGTGCCAGCAGCGTAGGCGTGAGCTCCTACGAGCAGTACTTC. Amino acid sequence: CASSVGVSSYEQYF.

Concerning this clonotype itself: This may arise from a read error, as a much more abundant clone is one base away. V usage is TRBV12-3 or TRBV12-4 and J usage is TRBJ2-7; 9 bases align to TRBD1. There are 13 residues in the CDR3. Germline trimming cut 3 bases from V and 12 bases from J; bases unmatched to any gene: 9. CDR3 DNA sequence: TGTGCCAGCAGTTTTCCAGGGGACAGGGCTCCGTACTTC. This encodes CASSFPGDRAPYF.

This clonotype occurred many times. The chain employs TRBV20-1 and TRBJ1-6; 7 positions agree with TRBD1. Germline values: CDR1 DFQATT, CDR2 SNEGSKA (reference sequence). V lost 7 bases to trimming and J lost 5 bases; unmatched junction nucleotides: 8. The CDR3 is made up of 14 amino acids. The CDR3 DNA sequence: TGCAGTGTTCCGGGACAGCAAAATAATTCACCCCTCCACTTT. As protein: CSVPGQQNNSPLHF.

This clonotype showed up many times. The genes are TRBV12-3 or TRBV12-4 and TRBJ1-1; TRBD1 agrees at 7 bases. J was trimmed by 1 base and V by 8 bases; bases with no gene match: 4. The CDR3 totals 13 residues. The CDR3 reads CASRDRENTEAFF. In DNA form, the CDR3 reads TGTGCCAGCCGTGACAGGGAGAACACTGAAGCTTTCTTT.

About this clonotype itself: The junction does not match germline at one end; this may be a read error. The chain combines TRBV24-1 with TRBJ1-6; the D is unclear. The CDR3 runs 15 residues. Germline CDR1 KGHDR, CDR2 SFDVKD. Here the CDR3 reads CATSALTKDNSPLHF. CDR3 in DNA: TGTGCCACCAGTGCTTTGACAAAAGATAATTCACCCCTCCACTTT.

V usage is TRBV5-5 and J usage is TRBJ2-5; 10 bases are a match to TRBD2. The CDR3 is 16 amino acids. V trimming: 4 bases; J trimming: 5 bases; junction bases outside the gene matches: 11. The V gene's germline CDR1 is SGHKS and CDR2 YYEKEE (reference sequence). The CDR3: CASSDLAGDQLETQYF. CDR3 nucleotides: TGTGCCAGCAGCGACCTAGCGGGGGACCAGCTGGAGACCCAGTACTTC.

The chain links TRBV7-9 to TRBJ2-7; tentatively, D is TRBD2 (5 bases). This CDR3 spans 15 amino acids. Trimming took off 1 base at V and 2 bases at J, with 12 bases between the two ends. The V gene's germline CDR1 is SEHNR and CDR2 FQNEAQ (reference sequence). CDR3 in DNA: TGTGCCAGCAGCTTAGGCGGGCGAAAGGCCTACGAGCAGTACTTC. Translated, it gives CASSLGGRKAYEQYF.

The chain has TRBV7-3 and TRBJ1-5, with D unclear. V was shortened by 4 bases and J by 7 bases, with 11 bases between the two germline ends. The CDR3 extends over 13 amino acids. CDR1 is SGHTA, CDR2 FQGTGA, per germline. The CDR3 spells CASSSSVGQPQHF. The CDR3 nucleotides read TGTGCCAGCAGCTCAAGTGTGGGACAGCCCCAGCATTTT.

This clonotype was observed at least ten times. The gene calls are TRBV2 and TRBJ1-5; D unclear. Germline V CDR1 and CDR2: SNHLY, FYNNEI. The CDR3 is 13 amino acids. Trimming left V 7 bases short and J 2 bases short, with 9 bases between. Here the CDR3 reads CASNQEGNQPQHF. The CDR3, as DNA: TGTGCCAGCAACCAAGAAGGCAATCAGCCCCAGCATTTT. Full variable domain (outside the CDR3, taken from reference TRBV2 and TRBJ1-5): EPEVTQTPSHQVTQMGQEVILRCVPISNHLYFYWYRQILGQKVEFLVSFYNNEISEKSEIFDDQFSVERPDGSNFTLKIRSTKLEDSAMYFCASNQEGNQPQHFGDGTRLSIL.

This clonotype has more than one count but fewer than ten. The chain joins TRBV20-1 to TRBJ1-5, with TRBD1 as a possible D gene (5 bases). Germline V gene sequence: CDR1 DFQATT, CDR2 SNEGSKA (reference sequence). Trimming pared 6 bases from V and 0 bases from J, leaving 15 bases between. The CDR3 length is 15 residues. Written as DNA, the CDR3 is TGCAGTGCCGTGGGATACAGGCTTAGCAATCAGCCCCAGCATTTT. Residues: CSAVGYRLSNQPQHF.

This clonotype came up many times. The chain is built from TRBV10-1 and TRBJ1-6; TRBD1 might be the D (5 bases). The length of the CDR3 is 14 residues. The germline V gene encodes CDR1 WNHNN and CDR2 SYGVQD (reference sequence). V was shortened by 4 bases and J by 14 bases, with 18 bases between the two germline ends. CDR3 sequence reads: CASSAGQRGATLHF. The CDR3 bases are TGCGCCAGCAGTGCCGGGCAGAGAGGGGCCACCCTCCACTTT.

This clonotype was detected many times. CDR3 residues: CASSVEGRATTTGELFF. In DNA, the CDR3 is TGTGCCAGCAGCGTAGAGGGACGGGCGACTACCACCGGGGAGCTGTTTTTT. The rearrangement links TRBV9 to TRBJ2-2; D assignment may be TRBD1 or TRBD2 (5 bases each). The CDR3 sequence is 17 residues long. V lost 0 bases and J lost 4, with 16 bases in between. Germline loops: CDR1 SGDLS, CDR2 YYNGEE.

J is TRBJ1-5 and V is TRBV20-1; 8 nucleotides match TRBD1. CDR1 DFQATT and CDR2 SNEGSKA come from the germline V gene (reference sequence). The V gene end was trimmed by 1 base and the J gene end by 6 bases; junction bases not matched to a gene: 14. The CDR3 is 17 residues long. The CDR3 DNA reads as TGCAGTGCTAGAGCGAACCTGCAGGGGGCGTCACGTCAGCCCCAGCATTTT. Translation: CSARANLQGASRQPQHF.

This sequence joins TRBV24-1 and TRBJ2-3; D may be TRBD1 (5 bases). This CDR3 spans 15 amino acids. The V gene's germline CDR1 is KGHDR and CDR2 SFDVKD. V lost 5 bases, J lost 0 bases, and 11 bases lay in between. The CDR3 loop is CATSASGSSTDTQYF. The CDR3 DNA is TGTGCCACCAGTGCTTCAGGGTCTAGCACAGATACGCAGTATTTT.

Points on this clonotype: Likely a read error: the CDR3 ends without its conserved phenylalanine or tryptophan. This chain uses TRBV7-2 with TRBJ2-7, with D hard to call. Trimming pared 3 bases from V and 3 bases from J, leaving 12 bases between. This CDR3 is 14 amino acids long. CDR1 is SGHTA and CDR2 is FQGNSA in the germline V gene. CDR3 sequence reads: CASSFPVLSYEQYL. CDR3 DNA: TGTGCCAGCAGCTTCCCAGTTTTGAGCTACGAGCAGTACCTC.

The CDR3: CASSDPLAFYEQYF. CDR3 nucleotide sequence: TGTGCCAGCAGTGACCCACTAGCTTTCTACGAGCAGTACTTC. The rearrangement joins TRBV2 to TRBJ2-7, with D tentatively TRBD2 (6 bases). CDR3 length equals 14 residues. Germline V gene data show CDR1 as SNHLY and CDR2 as FYNNEI. V shed 3 bases and J shed 3 bases, with 12 bases lying between them.

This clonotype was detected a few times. CDR3 residues: CSVGQSQGDEQYF. The CDR3 DNA is TGCAGCGTTGGACAGTCCCAAGGCGACGAGCAGTACTTC. The V and J genes are TRBV29-1 and TRBJ2-7; tentatively, D is TRBD1 (5 bases). Trimming stripped 4 bases from V and 5 bases from J, with 15 bases between. Germline CDR1 SQVTM, CDR2 ANQGSEA. The CDR3 extends over 13 amino acids.

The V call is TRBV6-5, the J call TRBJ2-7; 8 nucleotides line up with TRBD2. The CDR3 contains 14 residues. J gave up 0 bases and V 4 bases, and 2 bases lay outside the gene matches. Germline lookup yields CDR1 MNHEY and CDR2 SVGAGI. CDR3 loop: CASSFSGVSYEQYF. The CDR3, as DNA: TGTGCCAGCAGTTTTAGCGGGGTCTCCTACGAGCAGTACTTC.

Written as DNA, the CDR3 is TGTGCCAGCAGCTTCGGACAGTTGAACACTGAAGCTTTCTTT. It yields the protein CASSFGQLNTEAFF. The rearrangement uses TRBV7-8 and TRBJ1-1; D is perhaps TRBD1 (6 bases). From germline, CDR1 is SGHVS and CDR2 FQNEAQ. The CDR3 length is 14 residues. V dropped 3 bases and J dropped 0 bases, with 8 bases sitting between them. Filled out from reference TRBV7-8 and TRBJ1-1, the complete variable domain reads GAGVSQSPRYKVAKRGQDVALRCDPISGHVSLFWYQQALGQGPEFLTYFQNEAQLDKSGLPSDRFFAERPEGSVSTLKIQRTQQEDSAVYLCASSFGQLNTEAFFGQGTRLTVV.

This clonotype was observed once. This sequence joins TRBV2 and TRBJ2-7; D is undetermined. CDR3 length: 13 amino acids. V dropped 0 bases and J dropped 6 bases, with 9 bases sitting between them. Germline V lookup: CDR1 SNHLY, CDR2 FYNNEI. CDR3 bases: TGTGCCAGCAGTGAAGCGTCTTTCCCCGAGCAGTACTTC. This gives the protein CASSEASFPEQYF. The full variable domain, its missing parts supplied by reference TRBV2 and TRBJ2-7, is EPEVTQTPSHQVTQMGQEVILRCVPISNHLYFYWYRQILGQKVEFLVSFYNNEISEKSEIFDDQFSVERPDGSNFTLKIRSTKLEDSAMYFCASSEASFPEQYFGPGTRLTVT.

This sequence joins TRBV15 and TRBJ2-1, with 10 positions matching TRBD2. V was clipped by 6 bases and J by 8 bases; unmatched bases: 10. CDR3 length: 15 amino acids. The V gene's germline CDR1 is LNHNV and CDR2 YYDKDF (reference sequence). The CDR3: CATRDPGLANHEQFF. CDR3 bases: TGTGCCACCAGAGATCCGGGACTAGCGAACCATGAGCAGTTCTTC.